This TCR beta chain was found in a study of blood T cells in healthy people across ages. Per sample, a minimum of 6.5 million PBMCs were isolated. Overall study results and limits: What prevented conclusive comparison of naive and antigen-experienced cells was that PBMCs were unsorted.

A J-beta primer mix and a sample-barcoded 5' primer were used in a second PCR of roughly 6 to 11 cycles. A tag from a template-switch adaptor with 12 random nucleotides marked each cDNA molecule. TCRdb re-called the 5' RACE reads with MiXCR, one entry per CDR3 protein. The data hold fewer than 750,000 distinct CDR3 sequences, with under 65% observed a single time. V lost 8 bases to trimming and J lost 5 bases, with 22 bases between them. Germline loops: CDR1 MGHDK, CDR2 SYGVNS. The CDR3 runs 16 residues. This clonotype was seen ten or more times. Its cognate antigen is unknown. The genes are TRBV25-1 and TRBJ2-1, with a possible D match to TRBD1 (5 bases). This TCR was sampled from a woman of 80 years or more in good health. The sample comprised blood. CDR3 bases: TGTGCCAGCGAACCCGGGCAGGGTTCGTTCAACAATGAGCAGTTCTTC. This translates into CASEPGQGSFNNEQFF.